This TCR beta chain comes out of a study of blood T cell repertoires in COVID-19. Assay: immunoSEQ multiplex PCR; the TCRdb copy retains only in-frame clones and omits some. The sample lists approximately 94,000 clones, about 85% occurring once. Germline V gene lookup returns CDR1 MDHEN and CDR2 SYDVKM. With 5 bases clipped from V and 8 bases from J, the junction kept 11 bases outside the gene matches. CDR3 length: 14 residues. This clone was seen only a few times. The gene calls are TRBV28 and TRBJ1-2; 7 bases agree with TRBD1. The sequence was collected from a human donor in a cohort sampled during active COVID-19. The source material was peripheral blood. Here the CDR3 reads CASSNPGGGGGYTF. CDR3 DNA sequence: TGTGCCAGCAGTAACCCAGGGGGTGGAGGCGGCTACACCTTC.